The source of this T cell receptor beta chain is a study of T cell repertoires in cytomegalovirus infection. Overall study results and limits: Accumulated public TCR beta family frequency recognized individuals carrying CMV together with the relevant HLA.

As for this clonotype: The antigen is not known.

TCRdb used MiXCR to reprocess the reads, holding one entry per CDR3 protein. The table shows some 97,000 distinct CDR3 sequences, with 20% to 25% occurring only once. CDR3 size: 15 residues. Germline loops: CDR1 SGHTA, CDR2 FQGNSA. Trimming removed 5 bases at V and 5 bases at J, with 16 bases between. Sequenced material: CD8+ T cells from PBMCs. The rearrangement uses TRBV7-2 and TRBJ2-1; weak D call: TRBD2 (6 bases). The receptor's source is a human donor in good health (CMV status not recorded). Some clones in this sample may be carry-over from other donors' samples. For the CDR3, the DNA is TGTGCCAGCAGCCCCCCCGGGACTGTACACAATGAGCAGTTCTTC. Its translation: CASSPPGTVHNEQFF.